This T cell receptor (beta chain) was retrieved from a study of siplizumab effects on memory and regulatory T cells. CDR3 length equals 15 residues. V dropped 5 bases and J dropped 7 bases, with 16 bases sitting between them. CDR1 is SGDLS and CDR2 is YYNGEE in the germline V gene. On this clone itself: Antigen: not known.

The assay looked at some 93,000 TCR templates in each sample. Data came from immunoSEQ multiplex PCR; TCRdb stores just in-frame clones and leaves some out. The data show about 56,000 clones, less than 98% seen once. Overall study results and limits: No more than a minor fraction of alloreactive clones could be traced back to unstimulated subsets. Naive T cells were seen as more diverse than memory cells and as major alloresponse contributors. Siplizumab significantly reduced alloreactive sequences traceable to unstimulated CD4+ memory cells.

The specimen sequenced was naive CD8+ T cells sorted from blood. This sequence joins TRBV9 and TRBJ1-6; D remains ambiguous. This clonotype was sampled from a human donor in good health. CDR3 bases: TGTGCCAGCAGTAATAAGACGGCCCTAAATTCACCCCTCCACTTT. Amino acid sequence: CASSNKTALNSPLHF.